The clone carrying this TCR beta chain was recorded a few times. Other nucleotide sequences from this sample produce the same CDR3. The J segment lost 5 bases and the V segment lost 2 bases, leaving 2 bases of the junction unmatched. The CDR3 loop spans 13 amino acids. Germline V gene data show CDR1 as SGDLS and CDR2 as YYNGEE. The sample comes from a study of shared T cell receptors in the human thymus. Method: immunoSEQ multiplex PCR; TCRdb's copy keeps in-frame clones and lacks some. Here the sample spans 550,000 to 800,000 clones, approximately 83% being singletons. The sample was also reused in another study, on human thymus T cells. That investigation notes: Healthy Finnish infants having corrective surgery for congenital heart defects served as donors. Thymic repertoires of unrelated individuals were reported in related research to overlap highly.

The receptor's source is a girl less than two years old with a congenital heart defect. This chain links TRBV9 with TRBJ2-7, with 9 bases matching TRBD1. Sequencing was performed on thymocytes. DNA for the CDR3: TGTGCCAGCAGCGTGAGGACAGGGGACGAGCAGTACTTC. Translating it yields CASSVRTGDEQYF.